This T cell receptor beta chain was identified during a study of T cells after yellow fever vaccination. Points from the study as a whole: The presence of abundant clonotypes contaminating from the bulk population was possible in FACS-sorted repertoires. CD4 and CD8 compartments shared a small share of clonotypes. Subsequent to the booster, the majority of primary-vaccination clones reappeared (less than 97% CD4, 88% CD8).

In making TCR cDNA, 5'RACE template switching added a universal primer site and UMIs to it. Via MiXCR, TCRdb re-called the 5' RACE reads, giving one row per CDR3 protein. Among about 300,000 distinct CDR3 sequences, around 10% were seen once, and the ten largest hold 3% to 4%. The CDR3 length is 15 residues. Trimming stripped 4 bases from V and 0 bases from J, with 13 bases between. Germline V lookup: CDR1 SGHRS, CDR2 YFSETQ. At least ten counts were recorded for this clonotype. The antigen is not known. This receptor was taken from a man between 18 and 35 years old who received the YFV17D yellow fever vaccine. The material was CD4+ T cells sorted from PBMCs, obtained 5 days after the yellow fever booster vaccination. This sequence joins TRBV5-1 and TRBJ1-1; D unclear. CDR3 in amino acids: CASSQGNSMNTEAFF. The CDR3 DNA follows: TGCGCCAGCAGCCAAGGGAATTCCATGAACACTGAAGCTTTCTTT.